This T cell receptor (beta chain) originates from a study of blood T cell repertoires in COVID-19 (dated by TCRdb to 2018 to 2020). Notes on the research overall: Samples from collaborators originated in the United States, Italy and Spain and spanned both the acute and convalescent phases of COVID-19. The material from the prospective study consisted of cDNA or gDNA derived from T cells, B-cell-depleted T cells, or PBMCs. Deeply sampled blood TCRbeta repertoires from subjects exposed to, actively infected with, or recovered from COVID-19 were included in the dataset. A freely available public database, intended as a resource for researchers studying the immune response to SARS-CoV-2, is where the repertoires were released. The samples were drawn from the first 160 participants of the ongoing ImmuneRACE study and from about 1,200 subjects provided by 6 global collaborators. A de-identified subject ID, COVID-19 status, age in years and sex were almost always included in the sample metadata. HLA class I and class II types, where available, came from metadata supplied by the sample provider rather than from assay-based typing. The paper's findings and limits, for the study overall: The amount of clinical and demographic metadata varied by source and participant and was provided uncurated.

A remark on this clone: The specificity of this receptor is unknown. The record has no base qualities; no much larger clone is one base away.

As encoded in the germline V gene, CDR1 is SGHTA while CDR2 is FQGNSA. Reading from cysteine to phenylalanine, the CDR3 counts 15 amino acids. Solely the CDR3 DNA is kept, with 45 bases framed from the first base. Trimming accounts for 3 bases at V and 2 bases at J, while the number of junction bases matched to no gene is 2. TCRbeta CDR3 regions were amplified from genomic DNA by means of the immunoSEQ Assay, a bias-controlled multiplex PCR. The original methods were these. Within the assay, amplification of reference gene primers was used to estimate how many nucleated cells each sample contained. To quantify the absolute abundance of each unique TCRbeta CDR3 rearrangement, sequence reads were collapsed and filtered. For each sample, productive Simpson clonality was calculated as the square root of Simpson's diversity index over productive rearrangements. What TCRdb holds here is the immuneACCESS table cut down to in-frame rearrangements. Part of the clones is not present; checked against another copy, under half of the missing clones reflect an unresolved V gene, and the others are unexplained. D and trimming come from the DNA, and the V and J calls and clone size come from that table. For this sample there are about 440,000 clones; around 89% appear just once. Together, the top ten hold approximately 4.3% of the sample.

Each collaborating institution followed its own protocols to collect whole blood in K2EDTA tubes. For TCRbeta analysis, collaborators shipped samples as frozen whole blood, isolated PBMCs, or DNA extracted from either of those sample types. The rearranged chain carries TRBV7-2 and TRBJ2-1, with TRBD2 identical over 9 junction bases. The material sequenced was peripheral blood. This sequence was found in a woman aged 30 to 39 with acute or convalescent COVID-19. The CDR3 protein sequence reads: CASSLRGGTYNEQFF. The bases are TGTGCCAGCAGCTTGCGGGGGGGGACCTACAATGAGCAGTTCTTC.